The source of this TCR beta chain is a study of PD-1 blockade in mismatch repair-deficient tumors. Deletions cut 1 base from V and 9 bases from J, with 16 bases between. CDR3 length: 14 residues. Germline V CDR1 and CDR2: MNHEY, SMNVEV (reference sequence). This clone was observed a few times. Only in-frame clones appear in the TCRdb table, and some are missing; sequencing was by immunoSEQ multiplex PCR. The sample has 45,000 to 60,000 clones, approximately 80% seen once; the top ten hold about 3.5%. This material consisted of peripheral blood, taken 4 weeks after starting pembrolizumab. This sequence was found in an adult with mismatch repair-deficient cancer. The genes are TRBV27 and TRBJ2-7, with D unclear. CDR3 sequence reads: CASSLWPGLTRQYF. The CDR3 DNA is TGTGCCAGCAGTTTATGGCCTGGGCTGACGAGGCAGTACTTC.